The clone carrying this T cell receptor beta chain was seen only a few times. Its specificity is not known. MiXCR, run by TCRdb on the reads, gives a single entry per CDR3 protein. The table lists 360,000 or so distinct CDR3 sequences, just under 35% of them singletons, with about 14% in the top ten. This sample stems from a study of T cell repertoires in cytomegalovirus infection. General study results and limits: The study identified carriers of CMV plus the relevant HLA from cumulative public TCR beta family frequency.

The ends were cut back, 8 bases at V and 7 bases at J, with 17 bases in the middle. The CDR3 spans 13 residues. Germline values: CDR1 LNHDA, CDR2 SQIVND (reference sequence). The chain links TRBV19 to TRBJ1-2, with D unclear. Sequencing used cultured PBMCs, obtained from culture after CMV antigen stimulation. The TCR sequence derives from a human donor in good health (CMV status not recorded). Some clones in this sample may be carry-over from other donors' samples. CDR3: CASQSEPRGGYTF. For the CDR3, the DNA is TGTGCCAGTCAATCGGAGCCCCGGGGTGGCTACACCTTC.